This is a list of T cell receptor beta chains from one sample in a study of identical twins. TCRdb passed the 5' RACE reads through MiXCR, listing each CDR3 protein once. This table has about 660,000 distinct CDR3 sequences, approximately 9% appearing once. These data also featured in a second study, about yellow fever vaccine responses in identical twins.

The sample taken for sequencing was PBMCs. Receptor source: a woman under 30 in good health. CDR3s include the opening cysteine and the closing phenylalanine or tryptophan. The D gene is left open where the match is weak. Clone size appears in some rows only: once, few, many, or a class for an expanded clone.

CDR3 DNA: TGTGCCATCAGTGAGTCGAAAAGCGACGAGCAGTACTTC
CDR3 protein: CAISESKSDEQYF
clone size: -
D gene: -
V gene: TRBV10-3
J gene: TRBJ2-7

CDR3 DNA: TGTGCCAGCAGTTCCGGGACAGGGACGTACTATGGCTACACCTTC
CDR3 protein: CASSSGTGTYYGYTF
clone size: many
D gene: TRBD1
V gene: TRBV12-3/TRBV12-4
J gene: TRBJ1-2

CDR3 DNA: TGTGCCAGCAGTTTATCTTATGAGGCTTTCTTT
CDR3 protein: CASSLSYEAFF
clone size: -
D gene: -
V gene: TRBV28
J gene: TRBJ1-1

CDR3 DNA: TGCGCCAGCAGCTTGGTGCTAACGACCCGCCAAGAGACCCAGTACTTC
CDR3 protein: CASSLVLTTRQETQYF
clone size: few
D gene: -
V gene: TRBV5-1
J gene: TRBJ2-5

CDR3 DNA: TGTGCCAGTAGTGGTCGGGCAGGGGAGACCCAGTACTTC
CDR3 protein: CASSGRAGETQYF
clone size: -
D gene: -
V gene: TRBV19
J gene: TRBJ2-5

CDR3 DNA: TGTGCCAGCAGTCCACGTTGGAGGCAGGGGGCCGAGGGGCAGTACTTC
CDR3 protein: CASSPRWRQGAEGQYF
clone size: few
D gene: TRBD1
V gene: TRBV28
J gene: TRBJ2-7

CDR3 DNA: TGTGCCAGCAGCTTCCCTGCCGGGACAGTGTTGGGAGAGACCCAGTACTTC
CDR3 protein: CASSFPAGTVLGETQYF
clone size: few
D gene: TRBD1
V gene: TRBV7-2
J gene: TRBJ2-5

CDR3 DNA: TGTGCCACCAGTGAGGGCAGGGTGGGAACTGAAGCTTTCTTT
CDR3 protein: CATSEGRVGTEAFF
clone size: few
D gene: -
V gene: TRBV24-1
J gene: TRBJ1-1

CDR3 DNA: TGTGCCAGCAGTGAATTGTCGGGGGGCTATGGTGGCTACACCTTC
CDR3 protein: CASSELSGGYGGYTF
clone size: -
D gene: -
V gene: TRBV6-1
J gene: TRBJ1-2

CDR3 DNA: TGCGCCAGTGGCAGACGATACTACGAGCAGTACTTC
CDR3 protein: CASGRRYYEQYF
clone size: -
D gene: -
V gene: TRBV5-1
J gene: TRBJ2-7